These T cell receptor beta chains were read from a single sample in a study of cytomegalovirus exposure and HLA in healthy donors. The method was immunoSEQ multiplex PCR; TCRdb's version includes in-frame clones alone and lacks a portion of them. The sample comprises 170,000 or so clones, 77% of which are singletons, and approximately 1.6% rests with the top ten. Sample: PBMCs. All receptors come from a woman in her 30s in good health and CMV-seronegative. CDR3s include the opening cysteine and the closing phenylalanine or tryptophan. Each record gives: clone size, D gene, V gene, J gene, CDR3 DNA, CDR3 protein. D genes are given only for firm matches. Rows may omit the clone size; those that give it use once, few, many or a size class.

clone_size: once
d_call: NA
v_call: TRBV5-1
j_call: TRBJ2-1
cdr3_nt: TGCGCCAGCAGCTTGGGACTAGTTACCAATGAGCAGTTCTTC
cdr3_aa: CASSLGLVTNEQFF

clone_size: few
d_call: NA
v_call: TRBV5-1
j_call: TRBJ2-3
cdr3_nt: TGCGCCAGCAGCTTGGAAGTAACGGGGTACACAGATACGCAGTATTTT
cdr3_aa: CASSLEVTGYTDTQYF

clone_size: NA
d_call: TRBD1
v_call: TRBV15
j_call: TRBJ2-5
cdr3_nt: TGTGCCACCAGCAGAGACCAGACAGGGGCAGAGACCCAGTACTTC
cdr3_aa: CATSRDQTGAETQYF

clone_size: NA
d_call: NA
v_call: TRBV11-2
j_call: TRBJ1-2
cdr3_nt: TGTGCCAGCAGCTTAGATACCGGCTATGGCTACACCTTC
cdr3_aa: CASSLDTGYGYTF

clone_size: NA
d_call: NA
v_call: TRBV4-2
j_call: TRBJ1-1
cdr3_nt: TGTGCCAGCAGCCAAGTGCGAGGGGGCACTGAAGCTTTCTTT
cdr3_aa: CASSQVRGGTEAFF

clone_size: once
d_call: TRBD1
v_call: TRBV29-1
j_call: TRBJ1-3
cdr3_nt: TGCAGCGCTAGACAGGGGAGCTCTGGAAACACCATATATTTT
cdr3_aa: CSARQGSSGNTIYF

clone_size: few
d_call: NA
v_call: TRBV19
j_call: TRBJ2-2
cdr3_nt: TGTGCCAGTAGTATAGGGGCAGGGGTTGGCACCGGGGAGCTGTTTTTT
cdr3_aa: CASSIGAGVGTGELFF

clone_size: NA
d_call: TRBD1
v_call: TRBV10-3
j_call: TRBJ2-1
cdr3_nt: TGTGCCATCAGTGGGGTCTGGGGACAGGAGCAGTTCTTC
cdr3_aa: CAISGVWGQEQFF

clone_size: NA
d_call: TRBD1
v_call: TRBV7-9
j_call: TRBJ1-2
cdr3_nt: TGTGCCAGCAGCCCAGGGGGCCGGGTGTATGGCTACACCTTC
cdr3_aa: CASSPGGRVYGYTF

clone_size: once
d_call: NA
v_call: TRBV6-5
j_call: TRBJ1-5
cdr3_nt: TGTGCCAGCAGTTATTGGAAGGGAGGTCAGCCCCAGCATTTT
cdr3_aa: CASSYWKGGQPQHF

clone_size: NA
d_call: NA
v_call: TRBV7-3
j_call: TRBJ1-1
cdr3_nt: TGTGCCAGCAGCCTCCGACAGAACACTGAAGCTTTCTTT
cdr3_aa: CASSLRQNTEAFF

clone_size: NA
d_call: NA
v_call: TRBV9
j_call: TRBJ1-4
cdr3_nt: TGTGCCAGCAGCGTGCGGGGGGGTAAAGAAAAACTGTTTTTT
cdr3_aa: CASSVRGGKEKLFF

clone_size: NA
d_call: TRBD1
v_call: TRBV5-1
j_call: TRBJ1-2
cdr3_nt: TGCGCCAGCAGCCACACCGGGACAGGGCCACCATATGGCTACCCCTTC
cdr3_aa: CASSHTGTGPPYGYPF

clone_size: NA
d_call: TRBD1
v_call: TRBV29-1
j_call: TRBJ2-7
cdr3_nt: TGCAGCGTTGCAGGGGGCGAGCAGTACTTC
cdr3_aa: CSVAGGEQYF

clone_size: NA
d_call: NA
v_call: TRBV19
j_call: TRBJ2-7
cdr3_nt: TGTGCCAGTAGCCGGGGGAAGGCCTACGAGCAGTACTTC
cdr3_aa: CASSRGKAYEQYF

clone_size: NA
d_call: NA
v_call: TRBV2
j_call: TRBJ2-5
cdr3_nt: TGTGCCAGCAGGGTAGGGAGCGAGACCCAGTACTTC
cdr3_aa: CASRVGSETQYF

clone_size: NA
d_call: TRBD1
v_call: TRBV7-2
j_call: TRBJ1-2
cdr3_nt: TGTGCCAGCAGCTTAGGAGGGACAGCGGGCTACACCTTC
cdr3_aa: CASSLGGTAGYTF

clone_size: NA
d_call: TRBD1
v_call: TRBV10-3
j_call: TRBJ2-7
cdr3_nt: TGTGCCATCAGTGAGTCACAGGGGCTCGATCTCATCGAGCAGTACTTC
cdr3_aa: CAISESQGLDLIEQYF

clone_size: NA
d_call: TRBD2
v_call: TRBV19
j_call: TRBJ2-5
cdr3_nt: TGTGCCAGTAGTATCCTAGCTAGCGGGAGAGTTGAGACCCAGTACTTC
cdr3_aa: CASSILASGRVETQYF

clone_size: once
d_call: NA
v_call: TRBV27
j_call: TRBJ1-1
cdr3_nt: TGTGCCAGCAAAAAAGGGACCGCGGGGACTGAAGCTTTCTTT
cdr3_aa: CASKKGTAGTEAFF

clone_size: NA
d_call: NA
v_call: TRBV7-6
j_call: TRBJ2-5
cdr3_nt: TGTGCCAGCAGCTTAACAGTAACCCAAGAGACCCAGTACTTC
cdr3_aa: CASSLTVTQETQYF

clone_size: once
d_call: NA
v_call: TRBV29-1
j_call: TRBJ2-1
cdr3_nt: TGCAGCGTTTCGCTTCCGGGAGAGGCCTACAATGAGCAGTTCTTC
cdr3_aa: CSVSLPGEAYNEQFF

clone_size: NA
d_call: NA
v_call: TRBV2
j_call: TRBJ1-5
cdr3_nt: TGTGCCAGCAGCGTAGGGGGTCAGCCCCAGCATTTT
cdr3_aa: CASSVGGQPQHF

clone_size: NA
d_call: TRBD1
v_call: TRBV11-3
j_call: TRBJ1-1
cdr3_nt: TGTGCCAGCAGCTTAGATGGGACAGGGGACACTGAAGCTTTCTTT
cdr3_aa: CASSLDGTGDTEAFF

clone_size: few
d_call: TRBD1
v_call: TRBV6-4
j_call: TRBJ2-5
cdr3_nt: TGTGCCAGCAGTGACTCCTTTAGGGGGCGGGAGACCCAGTACTTC
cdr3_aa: CASSDSFRGRETQYF

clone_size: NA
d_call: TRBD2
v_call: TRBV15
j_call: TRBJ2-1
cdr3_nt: TGTGCCACCAGATCCGGACTAGCGGGAGGGGGTGAGCAGTTCTTC
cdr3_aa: CATRSGLAGGGEQFF

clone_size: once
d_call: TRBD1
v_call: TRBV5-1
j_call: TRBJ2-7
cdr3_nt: TGCGCCAGCAGCCAGACGGCAGGGGGCGAGCAGTACTTC
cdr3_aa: CASSQTAGGEQYF

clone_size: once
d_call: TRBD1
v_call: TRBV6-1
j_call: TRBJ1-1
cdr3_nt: TGTGCCAGCAGTGCGTGGACAGGCCTGTCTCGGAACACTGAAGCTTTCTTT
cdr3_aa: CASSAWTGLSRNTEAFF

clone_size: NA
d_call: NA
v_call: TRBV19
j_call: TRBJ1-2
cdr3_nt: TGTGCCAGTAGTATGGCAGGGGACAAGAGCTATGGCTACACCTTC
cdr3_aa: CASSMAGDKSYGYTF

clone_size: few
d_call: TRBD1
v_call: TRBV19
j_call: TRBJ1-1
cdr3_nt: TGTGCCAGTAGTTTTGACAGGGAAATAACTGAAGCTTTCTTT
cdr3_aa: CASSFDREITEAFF

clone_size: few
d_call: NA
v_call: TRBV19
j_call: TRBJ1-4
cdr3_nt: TGTGCCAGTAGTGATCAGGCTCTTAATGAAAAACTGTTTTTT
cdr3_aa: CASSDQALNEKLFF

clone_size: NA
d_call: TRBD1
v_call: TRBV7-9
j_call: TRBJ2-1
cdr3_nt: TGTGCCAGCAGCTTAGACAGGGGTAGGGATGAGCAGTTCTTC
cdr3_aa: CASSLDRGRDEQFF

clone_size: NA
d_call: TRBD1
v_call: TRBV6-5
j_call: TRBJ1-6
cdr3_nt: TGTGCCAGCATCCTCAGGGGGCTCAATTCACCCCTCCACTTT
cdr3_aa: CASILRGLNSPLHF

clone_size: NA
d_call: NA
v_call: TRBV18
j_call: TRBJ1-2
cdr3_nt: TGTGCCAGCTCACCCACGGTCCAAGACAGCTACCCCTTC
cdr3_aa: CASSPTVQDSYPF

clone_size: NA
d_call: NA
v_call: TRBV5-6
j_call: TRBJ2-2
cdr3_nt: TGTGCCAGCAGCCCGATGGTGTGGGCCACCCCGAACACCGGGGAGCTGTTTTTT
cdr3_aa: CASSPMVWATPNTGELFF

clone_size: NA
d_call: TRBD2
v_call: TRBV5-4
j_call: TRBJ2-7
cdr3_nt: TGTGCCAGCAGCGACCAAGGACTAGCGGGGGAGCAGTACTTC
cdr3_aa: CASSDQGLAGEQYF

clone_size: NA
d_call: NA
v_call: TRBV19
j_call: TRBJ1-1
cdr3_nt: TGTGCCAGTAGTATAGGGCAGGGGAAGTCGAACACTGAAGCTTTCTTT
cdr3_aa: CASSIGQGKSNTEAFF

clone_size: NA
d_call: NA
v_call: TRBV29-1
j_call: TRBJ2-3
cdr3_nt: TGCAGCGTAGCTCGCCCCGGTAGCATTAGCACAGATACGCAGTATTTT
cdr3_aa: CSVARPGSISTDTQYF

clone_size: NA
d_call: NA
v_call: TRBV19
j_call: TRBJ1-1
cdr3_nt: TGTGCCAGTACCCTTGGAGGGAACACTGAAGCTTTCTTT
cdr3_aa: CASTLGGNTEAFF

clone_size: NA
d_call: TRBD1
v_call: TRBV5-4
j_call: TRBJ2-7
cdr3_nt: TGTGCCAGCAGCTGGGGACAGGGGCCTACCTACGAGCAGTACTTC
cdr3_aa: CASSWGQGPTYEQYF

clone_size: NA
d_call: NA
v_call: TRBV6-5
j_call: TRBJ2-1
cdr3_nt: TGTGCCAGCAACCGACTAGATTACAATGAGCAGTTCTTC
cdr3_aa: CASNRLDYNEQFF

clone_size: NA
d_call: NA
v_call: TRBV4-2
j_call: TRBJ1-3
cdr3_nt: TGTGCCAGCAGCCAAGACGGCAGGATCCCCGGAAACACCATATATTTT
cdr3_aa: CASSQDGRIPGNTIYF

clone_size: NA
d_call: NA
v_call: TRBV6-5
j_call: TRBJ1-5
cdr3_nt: TGTGCCGCCGGGGGGCAGCCCCAGCATTTT
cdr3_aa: CAAGGQPQHF

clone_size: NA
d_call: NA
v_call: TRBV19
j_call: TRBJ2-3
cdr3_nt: TGTGCCAGTAGTATTGCCGGGGTTTTGGGCACAGATACGCAGTATTTT
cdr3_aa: CASSIAGVLGTDTQYF

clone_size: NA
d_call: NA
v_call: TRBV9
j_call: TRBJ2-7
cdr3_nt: TGTGCCAGCAGCGTAGGGGCGGGGACCTACGAGCAGTACTTC
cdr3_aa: CASSVGAGTYEQYF

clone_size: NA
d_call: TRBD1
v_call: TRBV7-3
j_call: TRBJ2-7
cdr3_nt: TGTGCCAGCAGCTCCCGCGGACAGGGGGCAGACGAGCAGTACTTC
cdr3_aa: CASSSRGQGADEQYF

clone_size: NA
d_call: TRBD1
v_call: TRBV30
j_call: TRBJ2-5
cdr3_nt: TGTGCCTGGAGTAATAACAGGGGCCAAGAGACCCAGTACTTC
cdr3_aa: CAWSNNRGQETQYF

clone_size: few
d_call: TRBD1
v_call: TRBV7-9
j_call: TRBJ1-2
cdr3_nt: TGTGCCAGCACCCCCGGGACAGGCCCCTATGGCTACACCTTC
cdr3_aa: CASTPGTGPYGYTF

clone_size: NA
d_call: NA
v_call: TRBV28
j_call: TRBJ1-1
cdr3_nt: TGTGCCAGCAGAGACAGTCCCACCTACGCTGAAGCTTTCTTT
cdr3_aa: CASRDSPTYAEAFF

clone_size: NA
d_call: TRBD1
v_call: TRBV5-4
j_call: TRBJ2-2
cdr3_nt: TGTGCCAGCAGCTTGGACAGGGGTTTGAGGGAGCTGTTTTTT
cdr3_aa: CASSLDRGLRELFF

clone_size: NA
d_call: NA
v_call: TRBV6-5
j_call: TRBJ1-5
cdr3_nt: TGTGCCAGCAGTTACGGGACTGACGGACTCCAGCCCCAGCATTTT
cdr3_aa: CASSYGTDGLQPQHF

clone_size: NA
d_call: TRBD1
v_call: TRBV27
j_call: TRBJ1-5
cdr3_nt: TGTGCCAGCAGGTTACAGGGGATAGGTCAGCCCCAGCATTTT
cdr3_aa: CASRLQGIGQPQHF